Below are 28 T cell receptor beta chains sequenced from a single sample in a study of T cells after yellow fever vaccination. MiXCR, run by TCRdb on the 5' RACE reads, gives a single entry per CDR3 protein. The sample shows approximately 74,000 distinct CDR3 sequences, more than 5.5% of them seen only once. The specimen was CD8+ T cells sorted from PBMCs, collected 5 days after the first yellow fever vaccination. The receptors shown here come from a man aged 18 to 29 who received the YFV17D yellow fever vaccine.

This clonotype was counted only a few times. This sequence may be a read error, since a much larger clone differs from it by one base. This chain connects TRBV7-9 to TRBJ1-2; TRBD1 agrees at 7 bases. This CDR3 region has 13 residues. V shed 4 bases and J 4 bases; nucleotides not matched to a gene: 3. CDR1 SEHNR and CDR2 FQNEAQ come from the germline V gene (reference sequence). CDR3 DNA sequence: TGTGCCAGCAGCTCCGGGACAGCCTATGGCTACACCTTC. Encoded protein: CASSSGTAYGYTF. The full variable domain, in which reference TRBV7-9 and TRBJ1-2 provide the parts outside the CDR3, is DTGVSQNPRHKITKRGQNVTFRCDPISEHNRLYWYRQTLGQGPEFLTYFQNEAQLEKSRLLSDRFSAERPKGSFSTLEIQRTEQGDSAMYLCASSSGTAYGYTFGSGTRLTVV.

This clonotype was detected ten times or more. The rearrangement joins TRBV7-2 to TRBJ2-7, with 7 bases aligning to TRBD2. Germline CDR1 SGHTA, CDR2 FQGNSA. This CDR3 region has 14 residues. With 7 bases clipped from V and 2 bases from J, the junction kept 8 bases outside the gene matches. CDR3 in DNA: TGTGCCAGCACCTTCGCGGGGGAGCCCTACGAGCAGTACTTC. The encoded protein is CASTFAGEPYEQYF.

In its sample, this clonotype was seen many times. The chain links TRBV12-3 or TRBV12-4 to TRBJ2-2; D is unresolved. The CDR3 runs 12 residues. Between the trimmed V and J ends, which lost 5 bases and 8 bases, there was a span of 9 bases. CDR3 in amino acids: CASSRATGELFF. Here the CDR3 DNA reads TGTGCCAGCAGTCGAGCGACAGGGGAGCTGTTTTTT.

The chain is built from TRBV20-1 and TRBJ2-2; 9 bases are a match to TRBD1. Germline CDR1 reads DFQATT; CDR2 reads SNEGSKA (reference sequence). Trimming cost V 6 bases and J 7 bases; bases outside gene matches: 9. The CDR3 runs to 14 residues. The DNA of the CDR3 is TGCAGTGCCGTACAGGGGGCTATTGACGGGGAGCTGTTTTTT. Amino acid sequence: CSAVQGAIDGELFF.

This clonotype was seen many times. CDR3 amino acids: CASSQGGGGGQPQHF. The DNA for the CDR3 is TGTGCCAGCAGCCAGGGTGGCGGGGGCGGCCAGCCCCAGCATTTT. This chain joins TRBV3-1 and TRBJ1-5, with D maybe TRBD1 (6 bases). The CDR3 is made up of 15 amino acids. The V end lost 3 bases, the J end lost 7 bases, and 16 bases lay between the germline ends. Germline CDR1 is LGHDT and CDR2 is YNNKEL (reference sequence).

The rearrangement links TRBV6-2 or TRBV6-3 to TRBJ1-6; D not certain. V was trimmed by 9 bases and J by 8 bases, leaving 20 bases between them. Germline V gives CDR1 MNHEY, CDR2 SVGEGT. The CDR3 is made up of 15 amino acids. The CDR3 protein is CASLGGSDLYSPLHF. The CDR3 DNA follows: TGTGCCAGTCTTGGCGGGTCCGATCTTTATTCACCCCTCCACTTT.

In DNA form, the CDR3 reads TGTGCCAGCAGTTACTCGAAACCGGCAGAGACCCAGTACTTC. This sequence encodes CASSYSKPAETQYF. The V gene is TRBV6-2 or TRBV6-3, the J gene TRBJ2-5; D unresolved. The CDR3 is 14 amino acids. Germline V gene data show CDR1 as MNHEY and CDR2 as SVGEGT. V lost 0 bases and J 4 bases, leaving 9 bases between the germline ends.

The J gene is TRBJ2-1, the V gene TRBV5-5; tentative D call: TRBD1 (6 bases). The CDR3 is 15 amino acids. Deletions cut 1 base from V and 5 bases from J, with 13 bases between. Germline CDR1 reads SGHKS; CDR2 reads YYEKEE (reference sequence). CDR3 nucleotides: TGTGCCAGCAGCTTGAACCCACAGGGTGACAATGAGCAGTTCTTC. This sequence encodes CASSLNPQGDNEQFF.

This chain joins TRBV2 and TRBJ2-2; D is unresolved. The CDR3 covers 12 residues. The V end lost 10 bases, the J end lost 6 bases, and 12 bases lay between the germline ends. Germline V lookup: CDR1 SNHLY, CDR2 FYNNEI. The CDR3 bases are TGTGCCAACAGACTGGCGGCCGGGGAGCTGTTTTTT. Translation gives CANRLAAGELFF.

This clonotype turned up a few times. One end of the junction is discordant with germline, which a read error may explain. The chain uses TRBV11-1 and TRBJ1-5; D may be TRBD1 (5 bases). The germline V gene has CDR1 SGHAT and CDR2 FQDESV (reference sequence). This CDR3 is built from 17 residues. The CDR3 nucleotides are TGTGCCAGCAGCCTAGCGGCCCACGGGCAGGGCTTAGGGCCCCAGCATTTT. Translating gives CASSLAAHGQGLGPQHF.

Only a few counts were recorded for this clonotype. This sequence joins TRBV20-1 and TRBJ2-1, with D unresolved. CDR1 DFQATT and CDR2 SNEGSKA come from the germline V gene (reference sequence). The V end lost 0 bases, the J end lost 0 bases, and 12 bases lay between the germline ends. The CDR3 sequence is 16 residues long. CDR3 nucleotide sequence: TGCAGTGCTAGAGATCCTGGTTCTAGCTCCTACAATGAGCAGTTCTTC. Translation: CSARDPGSSSYNEQFF.

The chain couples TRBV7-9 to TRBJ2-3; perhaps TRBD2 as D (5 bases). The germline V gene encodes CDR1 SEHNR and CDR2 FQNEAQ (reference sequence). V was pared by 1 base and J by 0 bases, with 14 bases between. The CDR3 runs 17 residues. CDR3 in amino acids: CASSLDGLRTSTDTQYF. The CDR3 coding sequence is TGTGCCAGCAGCTTAGACGGACTGAGGACTAGCACAGATACGCAGTATTTT.

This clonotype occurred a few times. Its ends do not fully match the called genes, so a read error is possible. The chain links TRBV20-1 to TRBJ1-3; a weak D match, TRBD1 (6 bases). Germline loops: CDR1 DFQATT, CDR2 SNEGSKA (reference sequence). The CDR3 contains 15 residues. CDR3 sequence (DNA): TGCAGTGCTAGGGACAGCATAATTACTGGGAACACCATATATTTT. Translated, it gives CSARDSIITGNTIYF.

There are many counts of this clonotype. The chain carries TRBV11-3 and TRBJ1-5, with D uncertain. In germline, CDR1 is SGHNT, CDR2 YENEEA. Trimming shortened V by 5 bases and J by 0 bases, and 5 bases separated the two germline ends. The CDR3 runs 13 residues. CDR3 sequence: CASSGLSNQPQHF. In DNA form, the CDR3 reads TGTGCCAGCAGCGGACTTAGCAATCAGCCCCAGCATTTT.

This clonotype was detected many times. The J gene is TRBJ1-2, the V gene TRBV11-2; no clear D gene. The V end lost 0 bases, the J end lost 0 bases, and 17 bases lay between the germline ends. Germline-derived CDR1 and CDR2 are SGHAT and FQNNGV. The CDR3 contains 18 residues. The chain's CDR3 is CASSLDPFLGRPNYGYTF. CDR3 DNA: TGTGCCAGCAGCTTAGATCCCTTCTTAGGACGGCCTAACTATGGCTACACCTTC.

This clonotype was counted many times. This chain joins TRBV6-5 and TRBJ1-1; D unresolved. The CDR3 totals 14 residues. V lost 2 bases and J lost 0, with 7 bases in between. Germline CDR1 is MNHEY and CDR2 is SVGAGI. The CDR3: CASSYRNMNTEAFF. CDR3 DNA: TGTGCCAGCAGTTACCGGAACATGAACACTGAAGCTTTCTTT.

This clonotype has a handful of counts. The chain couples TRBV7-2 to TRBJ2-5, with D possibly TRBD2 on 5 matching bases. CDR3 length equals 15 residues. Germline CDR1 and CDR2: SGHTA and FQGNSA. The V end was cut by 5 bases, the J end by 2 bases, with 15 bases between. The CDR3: CASSPSEGRQETQYF. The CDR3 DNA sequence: TGTGCCAGCAGCCCCTCTGAGGGCCGTCAAGAGACCCAGTACTTC.

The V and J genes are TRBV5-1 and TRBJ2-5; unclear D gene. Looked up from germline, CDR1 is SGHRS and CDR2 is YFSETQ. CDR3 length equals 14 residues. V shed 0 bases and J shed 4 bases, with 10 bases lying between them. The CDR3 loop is CASSLVGNRETQYF. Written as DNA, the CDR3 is TGCGCCAGCAGCTTGGTGGGGAATCGAGAGACCCAGTACTTC.

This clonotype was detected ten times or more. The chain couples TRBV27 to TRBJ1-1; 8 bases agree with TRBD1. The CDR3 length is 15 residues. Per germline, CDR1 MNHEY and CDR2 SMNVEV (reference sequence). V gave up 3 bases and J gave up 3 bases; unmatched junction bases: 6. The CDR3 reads CASSLGDRFHTEAFF. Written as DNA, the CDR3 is TGTGCCAGCAGTTTGGGGGACAGGTTCCACACTGAAGCTTTCTTT.

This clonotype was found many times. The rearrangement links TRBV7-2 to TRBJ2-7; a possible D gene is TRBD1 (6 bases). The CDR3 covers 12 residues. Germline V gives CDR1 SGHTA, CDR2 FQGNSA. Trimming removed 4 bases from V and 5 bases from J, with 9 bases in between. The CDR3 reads CASSSQGNEQYV. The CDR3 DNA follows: TGTGCCAGCAGCTCACAGGGCAACGAGCAGTACGTC.

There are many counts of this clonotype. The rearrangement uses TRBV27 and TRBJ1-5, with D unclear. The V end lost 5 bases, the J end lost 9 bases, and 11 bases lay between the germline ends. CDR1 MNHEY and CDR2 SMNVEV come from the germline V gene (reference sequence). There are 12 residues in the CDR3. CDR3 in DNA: TGTGCCAGCAGTAGACTACCTTGGCCCCAGCATTTT. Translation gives CASSRLPWPQHF.

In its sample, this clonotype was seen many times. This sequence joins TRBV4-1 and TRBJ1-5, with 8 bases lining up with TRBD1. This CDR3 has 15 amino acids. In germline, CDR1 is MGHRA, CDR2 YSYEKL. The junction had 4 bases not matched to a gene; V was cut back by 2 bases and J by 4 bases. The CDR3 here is CASSQRTGTNQPQHF. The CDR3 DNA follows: TGCGCCAGCAGCCAACGGACAGGGACGAATCAGCCCCAGCATTTT.

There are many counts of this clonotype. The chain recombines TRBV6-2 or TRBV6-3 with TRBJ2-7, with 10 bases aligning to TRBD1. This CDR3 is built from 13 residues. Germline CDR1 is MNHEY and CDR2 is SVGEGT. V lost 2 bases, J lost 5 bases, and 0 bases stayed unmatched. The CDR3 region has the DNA TGTGCCAGCAGTTACGGGACAGGGGACGAGCAGTACTTC. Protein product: CASSYGTGDEQYF.

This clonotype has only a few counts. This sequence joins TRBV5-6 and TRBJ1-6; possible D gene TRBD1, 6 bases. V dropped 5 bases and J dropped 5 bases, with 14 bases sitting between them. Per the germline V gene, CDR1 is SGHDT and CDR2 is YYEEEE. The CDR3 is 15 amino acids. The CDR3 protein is CASRFRQENNSPLHF. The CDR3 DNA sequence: TGTGCCAGCAGGTTTCGACAGGAGAATAATTCACCCCTCCACTTT.

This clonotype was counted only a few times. CDR3 in amino acids: CASANRGRGEKLFF. In nucleotides, the CDR3 is TGTGCCAGCGCGAACAGGGGGCGCGGTGAAAAACTGTTTTTT. The J gene is TRBJ1-4, the V gene TRBV12-3 or TRBV12-4, with 9 bases matching TRBD1. V lost 8 bases and J lost 7; bases outside the gene matches: 8. The CDR3 sequence is 14 residues long.

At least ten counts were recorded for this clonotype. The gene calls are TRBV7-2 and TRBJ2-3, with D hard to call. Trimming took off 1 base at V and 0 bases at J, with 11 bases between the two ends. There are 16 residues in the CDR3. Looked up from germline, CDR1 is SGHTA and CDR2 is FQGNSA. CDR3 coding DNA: TGTGCCAGCAGCTTAGGAGTGCTGAAAAGCACAGATACGCAGTATTTT. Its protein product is CASSLGVLKSTDTQYF.

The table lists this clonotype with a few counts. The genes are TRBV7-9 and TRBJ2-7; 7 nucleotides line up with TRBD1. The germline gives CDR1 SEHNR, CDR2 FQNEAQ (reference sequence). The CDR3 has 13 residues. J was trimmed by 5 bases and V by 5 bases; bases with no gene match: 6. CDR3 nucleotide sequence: TGTGCCAGCAGCAGCCGGGACAGACACGAGCAGTACGTC. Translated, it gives CASSSRDRHEQYV.

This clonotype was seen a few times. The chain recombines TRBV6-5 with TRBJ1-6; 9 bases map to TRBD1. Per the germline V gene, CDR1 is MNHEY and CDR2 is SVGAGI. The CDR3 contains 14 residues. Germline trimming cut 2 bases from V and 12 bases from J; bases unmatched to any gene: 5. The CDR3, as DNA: TGTGCCAGCAGTTACAACAGGGGGCGTAGACCCCTCCACTTT. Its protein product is CASSYNRGRRPLHF.